This TCR beta chain was recorded in a study of CD8 T cells in ankylosing spondylitis. Whole-study results and caveats: Before this, some motif variants had been reported in reactive arthritis synovial fluid and blood. A motif in TCR beta, a set of eight or nine highly homologous variants, appeared characteristic of ankylosing spondylitis blood.

The CDR3 runs 15 residues. The V end lost 1 base, the J end lost 2 bases, and 12 bases lay between the germline ends. Germline assignment: CDR1 LGHDT and CDR2 YNNKEL (reference sequence). This clonotype was detected only a few times. Its antigen is currently unknown. TCRdb called the 5' RACE reads again in MiXCR, with one record for every CDR3 protein. The table records roughly 700,000 distinct CDR3 sequences, roughly 19% of them present only once. The J gene is TRBJ2-7, the V gene TRBV3-1; either TRBD1 or TRBD2 may supply D (5 bases each). The specimen was blood, either unsorted or a sorted T cell fraction (not recorded which). This clonotype originated in a male donor with ankylosing spondylitis. The CDR3 DNA follows: TGTGCCAGCAGCCAAGTTAGCCGGGGCACCTACGAGCAGTACTTC. This sequence encodes CASSQVSRGTYEQYF.